The source of this T cell receptor (beta chain) is a study of cytomegalovirus exposure and HLA in healthy donors. The study, taken as a whole, reports: The study assumed roughly uniform donor sequencing depth for presence/absence analyses.

V was pared by 5 bases and J by 14 bases, with 13 bases between. The CDR3 spans 11 residues. CDR1 is SEHNR and CDR2 is FQNEAQ in the germline V gene (reference sequence). PCR amplification relied on 60 Vbeta primers (plus 13 Jbeta primers). The data were produced by immunoSEQ multiplex PCR, yet TCRdb's version contains in-frame clones alone and is incomplete. The data show about 160,000 clones, around 86% seen once. On this clone: What it recognizes is unknown.

The clonotype was recovered from a human donor in good health. This rearrangement joins TRBV7-9 to TRBJ2-1, with TRBD2 as a possible D gene (5 bases). Sequenced: PBMCs. CDR3 sequence (DNA): TGTGCCAGCAGCGGTGTCCGGGATAAGTTCTTC. This sequence encodes CASSGVRDKFF.